The 24 T cell receptor beta chains reported below all come from one sample, sequenced in a study of cytomegalovirus exposure and HLA in healthy donors. The PCR used 60 Vbeta and 13 Jbeta primers. Sequencing used immunoSEQ multiplex PCR; TCRdb keeps in-frame clones, though not all of them. The sample has 95,000 to 150,000 clones, over 75% seen once. The sequenced sample was PBMCs. Receptors originate from a woman between 18 and 29 years old in good health and CMV-seronegative.

This sequence joins TRBV21-1 and TRBJ2-4; whether TRBD1, the table's D call, matches the DNA was not checked. TRBV21-1 counts as a pseudogene. The CDR3 runs to 18 residues. The DNA for the CDR3 is TGTGCCAGCAGCAAACGTCGGCAGTTTCTTACCGCCAAAAACAGTCAGTACTTC. Translation gives CASSKRRQFLTAKNSQYF.

This sequence joins TRBV7-2 and TRBJ1-1; D remains ambiguous. V lost 5 bases and J 4 bases, leaving 5 bases between the germline ends. Germline assignment: CDR1 SGHTA and CDR2 FQGNSA. The CDR3 loop spans 11 amino acids. CDR3 residues: CASSPFTEAFF. The DNA of the CDR3 is TGTGCCAGCAGCCCCTTCACTGAAGCTTTCTTT. Based on the CDR3 plus reference TRBV7-2 and TRBJ1-1, the full variable domain is GAGVSQSPSNKVTEKGKDVELRCDPISGHTALYWYRQSLGQGLEFLIYFQGNSAPDKSGLPSDRFSAERTGGSVSTLTIQRTQQEDSAVYLCASSPFTEAFFGQGTRLTVV.

A remark on this clone: At one boundary the junction diverges from the germline segment, which might be a read error. The genes are TRBV2 and TRBJ1-1, with 7 nucleotides matching TRBD1. The CDR3 has 10 amino acids. Germline CDR1 SNHLY, CDR2 FYNNEI. CDR3 region: CASSRPGQAF. The CDR3 DNA is TGTGCCAGCAGCAGACCCGGACAGGCCTTT.

In its sample, this clone was seen a few times. This rearrangement joins TRBV10-1 to TRBJ2-3; 13 bases align to TRBD2. The junction had 9 bases not matched to a gene; V was cut back by 3 bases and J by 0 bases. This CDR3 is 19 amino acids long. Germline assignment: CDR1 WNHNN and CDR2 SYGVQD (reference sequence). The CDR3 DNA sequence: TGCGCCAGCAGTGATGACTGGACTAGCGGGGGCCAGAGCACAGATACGCAGTATTTT. It specifies CASSDDWTSGGQSTDTQYF.

This chain links TRBV18 with TRBJ1-2; D not certain. Trimming cost V 2 bases and J 2 bases, with 15 bases left between them. From germline, CDR1 is KGHSH and CDR2 LQKENI. This CDR3 spans 16 amino acids. As DNA, the CDR3 is TGTGCCAGCTCACCAGTGGAGGGTAGAAGGAACTATGGCTACACCTTC. Protein product: CASSPVEGRRNYGYTF. The full variable domain, with the rest looked up from reference TRBV18 and TRBJ1-2, is NAGVMQNPRHLVRRRGQEARLRCSPMKGHSHVYWYRQLPEEGLKFMVYLQKENIIDESGMPKERFSAEFPKEGPSILRIQQVVRGDSAAYFCASSPVEGRRNYGYTFGSGTRLTVV.

This chain links TRBV6-1 with TRBJ2-5, with 9 bases fitting TRBD1. V shed 6 bases, J shed 5 bases, and the junction held 7 bases outside the gene matches. The CDR3 runs to 14 residues. Germline V gives CDR1 MNHNS, CDR2 SASEGT. In nucleotides, the CDR3 is TGTGCCAGCAGCCAGACAGGGGGAAGGGAGACCCAGTACTTC. It specifies CASSQTGGRETQYF.

This rearrangement joins TRBV27 to TRBJ2-1; TRBD1 aligns across 9 bases. The CDR3 is 15 amino acids. The trim removed 5 bases at V and 5 bases at J, leaving 7 bases unmatched. CDR1 MNHEY and CDR2 SMNVEV come from the germline V gene (reference sequence). CDR3 sequence (DNA): TGTGCCAGCAGTCCGGGGACAGGGAAAAACAATGAGCAGTTCTTC. Translation: CASSPGTGKNNEQFF.

This clone was seen only once. The chain carries TRBV7-2 and TRBJ2-1, with 9 bases identical to TRBD2. CDR1 SGHTA and CDR2 FQGNSA come from the germline V gene. After removal of 1 base from V and 0 bases from J, the junction contained 10 bases not matched to a gene. This CDR3 spans 19 amino acids. CDR3 in DNA: TGTGCCAGCAGCTTAGTAAGCGGGGGGTTGAGGAGCTCCTACAATGAGCAGTTCTTC. Translation gives CASSLVSGGLRSSYNEQFF.

The chain is built from TRBV6-4 and TRBJ1-2, with 8 bases fitting TRBD1. V shed 2 bases, J shed 2 bases, and the junction held 7 bases outside the gene matches. Germline loops: CDR1 MRHNA, CDR2 SNTAGT. The CDR3 extends over 16 amino acids. CDR3 protein: CASSDRWTGKNYGYTF. CDR3 coding DNA: TGTGCCAGCAGTGACCGCTGGACAGGGAAGAACTATGGCTACACCTTC.

This chain links TRBV27 with TRBJ1-5, with TRBD1 as a possible D gene (5 bases). V lost 6 bases and J 1 base, leaving 13 bases between the germline ends. Per germline, CDR1 MNHEY and CDR2 SMNVEV (reference sequence). The CDR3 covers 15 residues. The CDR3 spells CASSLAGNSNQPQHF. CDR3 coding DNA: TGTGCCAGCAGCTTGGCAGGGAACAGCAATCAGCCCCAGCATTTT.

A few counts support this clone. V and J are TRBV5-1 and TRBJ2-5, with 16 bases matching TRBD2. Trimming at V came to 4 bases and at J to 4 bases, leaving 4 bases not matched to a gene. The CDR3 runs to 16 residues. CDR1 and CDR2 from the germline V gene are SGHRS and YFSETQ. The CDR3 bases are TGCGCCAGCAGCACGGGACTAGCGGGAGGGAGAGAGACCCAGTACTTC. Translated, it gives CASSTGLAGGRETQYF.

The chain couples TRBV19 to TRBJ2-7; a possible D gene is TRBD2 (8 bases). Deletions cut 8 bases from V and 1 base from J, with 18 bases between. This CDR3 contains 15 residues. Germline CDR1 is LNHDA and CDR2 is SQIVND (reference sequence). The CDR3 sequence: CASSFGGGQSYEQYF. DNA for the CDR3: TGTGCCAGTTCTTTCGGGGGGGGACAGTCCTACGAGCAGTACTTC.

The chain is built from TRBV19 and TRBJ2-1; tentatively, D is TRBD2 (5 bases). Germline assignment: CDR1 LNHDA and CDR2 SQIVND (reference sequence). V was shortened by 6 bases and J by 7 bases, with 16 bases between the two germline ends. This CDR3 has 14 residues. The CDR3 coding sequence is TGTGCCAGTAGCCCGACCGTGGGAGTGAATGAGCAGTTCTTC. Protein product: CASSPTVGVNEQFF.

The chain carries TRBV25-1 and TRBJ1-1; D gene ambiguous. The germline V and J ends were trimmed by 3 bases and 6 bases, with 17 bases remaining between them. Germline CDR1 MGHDK, CDR2 SYGVNS. The CDR3 extends over 15 amino acids. The CDR3 DNA reads as TGTGCCAGCAGTGATCGGGATCTTTTACACTCTGAAGCTTTCTTT. This codes for CASSDRDLLHSEAFF.

Note on this clone: Different DNA sequences within this sample yield the same CDR3. The genes are TRBV6-1 and TRBJ1-4, with 7 bases identical to TRBD1. The CDR3 length is 15 residues. J lost 5 bases, V lost 3 bases, and 6 bases had no gene match. Germline CDR1 MNHNS, CDR2 SASEGT. Here the CDR3 reads CASSDMGQRNEKLFF. Here the CDR3 DNA reads TGTGCCAGCAGTGACATGGGACAGAGGAATGAAAAACTGTTTTTT.

The V gene is TRBV2, the J gene TRBJ2-1; perhaps TRBD1 as D (6 bases). The CDR3 length is 16 residues. Germline CDR1 is SNHLY and CDR2 is FYNNEI. Deletions cut 8 bases from V and 0 bases from J, with 17 bases between. CDR3 sequence reads: CASLPGHRDSYNEQFF. The CDR3 DNA sequence: TGTGCCAGCCTTCCGGGACACCGAGACTCCTACAATGAGCAGTTCTTC.

The chain recombines TRBV7-3 with TRBJ1-1; D gene unclear. Germline CDR1 reads SGHTA; CDR2 reads FQGTGA. There are 13 residues in the CDR3. V lost 2 bases and J 3 bases, leaving 7 bases between the germline ends. The DNA of the CDR3 is TGTGCCAGCAGCTTAGAGGACTACACTGAAGCTTTCTTT. Residues: CASSLEDYTEAFF. The full variable domain, in which reference TRBV7-3 and TRBJ1-1 provide the parts outside the CDR3, is GAGVSQTPSNKVTEKGKYVELRCDPISGHTALYWYRQSLGQGPEFLIYFQGTGAADDSGLPNDRFFAVRPEGSVSTLKIQRTERGDSAVYLCASSLEDYTEAFFGQGTRLTVV.

The chain links TRBV4-3 to TRBJ1-2; D gene ambiguous. V lost 4 bases, J lost 0 bases, and 12 bases lay in between. The CDR3 contains 15 residues. CDR1 and CDR2 from the germline V gene are LGHNA and YSLEER. The CDR3 DNA reads TGCGCCAGCAGCCCAACAGAGACCGCTAACTATGGCTACACCTTC. Translation: CASSPTETANYGYTF.

V is TRBV27 and J is TRBJ2-7; TRBD1 is a possible D gene (5 bases). This CDR3 contains 13 residues. The germline V gene encodes CDR1 MNHEY and CDR2 SMNVEV (reference sequence). V was clipped by 5 bases and J by 3 bases, with 11 bases between them. CDR3 coding DNA: TGTGCCAGCAGTCTGACAGAGCACTACGAGCAGTACTTC. Protein sequence: CASSLTEHYEQYF.

This clone was counted a few times. This chain uses TRBV27 with TRBJ1-1; the D gene is possibly TRBD1 (5 bases). The V gene's germline CDR1 is MNHEY and CDR2 SMNVEV (reference sequence). There are 15 residues in the CDR3. Trimming pared 6 bases from V and 0 bases from J, leaving 14 bases between. CDR3 DNA sequence: TGTGCCAGCAGACCCTACCAGGGATTGAACACTGAAGCTTTCTTT. This encodes CASRPYQGLNTEAFF.

The V call is TRBV6-1, the J call TRBJ2-7, with a possible D match to TRBD2 (5 bases). Germline V gene sequence: CDR1 MNHNS, CDR2 SASEGT. This CDR3 region has 15 residues. Trimming left V 6 bases short and J 4 bases short, with 19 bases between. CDR3 DNA sequence: TGTGCCAGCAGGTACAGTTTATCAACGGGGTACGAGCAGTACTTC. It encodes CASRYSLSTGYEQYF.

Of note for this clone: The junction and the germline gene differ at one end; a read error may be behind it. The chain is built from TRBV2 and TRBJ1-2; 8 bases line up with TRBD1. The CDR3 totals 13 residues. Germline CDR1 reads SNHLY; CDR2 reads FYNNEI. The CDR3 is CASPTGTGYDYTF. In DNA, the CDR3 is TGTGCCAGCCCGACCGGGACAGGTTATGACTACACCTTC.

V is TRBV5-1 and J is TRBJ1-1; D uncertain. CDR1 is SGHRS, CDR2 YFSETQ, per germline. The V and J ends lost 4 bases and 6 bases respectively, with 13 bases between them. The CDR3 runs 13 residues. For the CDR3, the DNA is TGCGCCAGCAGCCCAGAGGCGCCGGCTGAAGCTTTCTTT. Translated, it gives CASSPEAPAEAFF. The full variable domain, rest sourced from reference TRBV5-1 and TRBJ1-1, is KAGVTQTPRYLIKTRGQQVTLSCSPISGHRSVSWYQQTPGQGLQFLFEYFSETQRNKGNFPGRFSGRQFSNSRSEMNVSTLELGDSALYLCASSPEAPAEAFFGQGTRLTVV.

This clone has more than one count but fewer than ten. This sequence joins TRBV6-5 and TRBJ2-3, with 9 bases that match TRBD2. The CDR3 has 14 amino acids. Germline V gene sequence: CDR1 MNHEY, CDR2 SVGAGI. J lost 2 bases, V lost 7 bases, and 4 bases had no gene match. The CDR3 loop reads CASNGGGATDTQYF. As DNA, the CDR3 is TGTGCCAGCAATGGCGGGGGGGCCACAGATACGCAGTATTTT.